This T cell receptor (beta chain) stems from a study of T cell repertoires in aging, cancer and after chemotherapy (dated by TCRdb to 2018 to 2020). About the full investigation: Donors were distributed across six age groups ranging from 30 or younger to 70 or older, with at least three individuals included per group. To examine immunoaging and T cell reconstitution after chemotherapy, the study profiled TCR beta repertoires in peripheral blood from healthy donors and cancer patients. Approximately 8.4 million TCR reads were contained in the full dataset. A cohort of 220 or so cancer patients (around 94 with hematological and around 120 with solid cancers) was assembled, and about 95 healthy donors were included as a reference group. In the hematological group, the paired samples taken before and after chemotherapy came from chronic lymphocytic leukemia patients who were treated with regimens based on fludarabine or bendamustine. Overall study results and their limits: In healthy donors, the drop in TCR diversity with age came mainly from a loss of richness, whereas in cancer patients a loss of evenness also played a part. According to the authors, the repertoire data do not permit conclusions about immunological memory after chemotherapy. In both cancer cohorts, the median generation probability rose over the chemotherapy interval, which suggests that the repertoire was reconstituted through rebound thymic output. Hematological cancer patients had infiltration of lymphoid organs, and this infiltration may itself impair thymic emigration or peripheral T cell expansion. Compared with age-matched healthy donors, untreated patients with either hematological or solid cancers had significantly lower TCR diversity in the blood along with higher clonality.

Multiplex touch-down PCR with a mixed TRB-A/B primer pool was used to amplify rearranged TRB sequences covering the V, D and J segments. Two consecutive PCR reactions with Phusion HS II polymerase added Illumina adapters and sample indices to the amplicons. After gel purification with the NucleoSpin Gel and PCR Clean-up kit, the amplicons were checked using Qubit and an Agilent 2100 Bioanalyzer. The libraries were sequenced on an Illumina MiSeq with 600-cycle, single-indexed, paired-end runs. On the study's bioinformatics: MiXCR versions 2.12 and 3.0.5 were used to process the TRB sequences. Each unique CDR3 nucleotide sequence was counted as one clone, and only productive sequences with at least two reads were retained. Shannon diversity, evenness, clonality (one minus evenness), and alpha-parameterized diversity profiles from alpha 0 to 5 were included as repertoire metrics. Generation probabilities of clones in paired pre- and post-chemotherapy samples were computed with the IGoR algorithm. Using fastp trimming at Q25 and MiXCR clonotype assembly, TCRdb reanalyzed the public sequencing data and kept in-frame beta chains. One record per CDR3 amino acid sequence lists the most common genes and DNA. TCRdb assigned the V and J calls; the authors' analysis was not used. This sample comprises 6,500 to 9,500 distinct CDR3 sequences, more than 20% of them detected only once. The top ten hold around 2.8% of the sample.

Genomic DNA extracted from peripheral blood, rather than sorted cells or RNA, was used as the source for amplification of TCR beta rearrangements. CDR1 and CDR2 were assigned from the germline V gene (reference sequence) as DFQATT and SNEGSKA. The V end gives up 5 bases and the J end 3 bases, leaving 5 bases in the junction not matched to a gene. Measured from the cysteine to the phenylalanine, the CDR3 is 14 residues long. Only the CDR3 region is kept as DNA, spanning 42 bases read in frame from base 1. Concerning this clonotype itself: This clone's antigen is unknown. No base-level quality is on record; no much larger clone is a single base apart.

Sequencing was performed on blood. Here the chain combines TRBV20-1 and TRBJ1-4, with 8 junctional bases fitting TRBD1. This receptor was taken from a human donor with a blood cancer. This receptor carries the CDR3 CSADQGASNEKLFF. The DNA sequence is given as TGCAGTGCTGATCAGGGGGCTTCTAATGAAAAACTGTTTTTT.